These 8 T cell receptor beta chains were sequenced from one sample in a study of T cell repertoires in cytomegalovirus infection. Their antigen targets remain unknown. One entry per CDR3 protein, called by TCRdb with MiXCR from the reads. The sample includes roughly 990,000 distinct CDR3 sequences, about 33% seen only once; the top ten take 10% to 15%. Sequenced material: cultured CD8+ T cells from PBMCs, taken from culture after CMV antigen stimulation. All receptors derive from a human donor in good health (CMV status not recorded). Some clones in this sample may be carry-over from other donors' samples.

This clonotype was found a few times. The chain joins TRBV6-8 to TRBJ2-3, with a tentative D call TRBD1 (6 bases). Between the trimmed V and J ends, which lost 2 bases and 0 bases, there was a span of 9 bases. This CDR3 has 15 residues. In germline, CDR1 is MNHGY, CDR2 SAAAGT. CDR3 amino acids: CASSYQTGSTDTQYF. DNA of the CDR3: TGTGCCAGCAGTTACCAGACAGGTAGCACAGATACGCAGTATTTT.

The rearrangement joins TRBV27 to TRBJ1-5, with a possible D match to TRBD1 (6 bases). The CDR3 sequence is 16 residues long. Germline V gene data show CDR1 as MNHEY and CDR2 as SMNVEV (reference sequence). Trimming removed 5 bases from V and 3 bases from J, with 17 bases in between. The CDR3 sequence is CASSLRAGAHNQPQHF. As DNA, the CDR3 is TGTGCCAGCAGTCTAAGGGCGGGGGCTCACAATCAGCCCCAGCATTTT.

The V call is TRBV3-1, the J call TRBJ2-7, with no clear D. This CDR3 comprises 15 residues. V lost 4 bases to trimming and J lost 3 bases, with 16 bases between them. CDR1 and CDR2 (germline): LGHDT, YNNKEL (reference sequence). The CDR3, as DNA: TGTGCCAGCAGCCTCAGGCTAACTAAAATCTACGAGCAGTACTTC. As protein: CASSLRLTKIYEQYF.

The chain combines TRBV6-5 with TRBJ1-5; D uncertain. The CDR3 length is 13 residues. Deletions cut 6 bases from V and 7 bases from J, with 13 bases between. Germline CDR1 reads MNHEY; CDR2 reads SVGAGI. CDR3 protein: CASRNYLGQPQHF. CDR3 nucleotides: TGTGCCAGCAGAAACTATCTTGGGCAGCCCCAGCATTTT.

This rearrangement joins TRBV6-5 to TRBJ2-7; the D gene could be TRBD1 or TRBD2 (5 bases each). Deletions cut 6 bases from V and 4 bases from J, with 16 bases between. Per germline, CDR1 MNHEY and CDR2 SVGAGI. The CDR3 loop spans 14 amino acids. The CDR3 nucleotides are TGTGCCAGCAGGGACACCGCCCGAGGGTACGAGCAGTACGTC. Translation gives CASRDTARGYEQYV.

Comments on this clonotype: A much larger clone differs from this one at a single base, so this may be a read error. The rearrangement links TRBV7-3 to TRBJ2-7; the match to TRBD1 covers 8 bases. This CDR3 is built from 14 residues. Per the germline V gene, CDR1 is SGHTA and CDR2 is FQGTGA. The CDR3 DNA reads as TGTGTCAGCAGCGCACCGGGACAGGCCTACGAGCAGTACTTC. This encodes CVSSAPGQAYEQYF.

This clonotype was detected a few times. The chain links TRBV6-5 to TRBJ2-1; 10 nucleotides match TRBD2. J was trimmed by 9 bases and V by 3 bases; bases with no gene match: 8. The V gene's germline CDR1 is MNHEY and CDR2 SVGAGI. This CDR3 is built from 15 residues. This CDR3 is CASSYTSGGAAEQFF. In DNA form, the CDR3 reads TGTGCCAGCAGTTATACGAGCGGGGGGGCCGCTGAGCAGTTCTTC.

V and J are TRBV5-1 and TRBJ2-6, with 11 bases matching TRBD1. The CDR3 loop spans 18 amino acids. V gave up 6 bases and J gave up 0 bases; unmatched junction bases: 8. From germline, CDR1 is SGHRS and CDR2 YFSETQ. CDR3 nucleotide sequence: TGCGCCAGCACGGGACAGGGGGATTCCTCCTCTGGGGCCAACGTCCTGACTTTC. It specifies CASTGQGDSSSGANVLTF.